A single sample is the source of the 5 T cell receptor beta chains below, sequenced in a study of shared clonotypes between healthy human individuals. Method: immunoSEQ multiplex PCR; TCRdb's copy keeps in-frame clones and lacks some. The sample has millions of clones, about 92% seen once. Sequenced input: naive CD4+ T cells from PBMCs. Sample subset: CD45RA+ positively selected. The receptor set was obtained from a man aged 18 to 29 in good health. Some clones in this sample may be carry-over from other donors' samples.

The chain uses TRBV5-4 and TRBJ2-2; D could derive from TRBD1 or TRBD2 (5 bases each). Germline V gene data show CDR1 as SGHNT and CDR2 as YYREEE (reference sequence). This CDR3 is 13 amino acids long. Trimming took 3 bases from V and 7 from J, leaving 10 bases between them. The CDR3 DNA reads TGTGCCAGCAGCTCGCGAGGGGTCGGGGAGCTGTTTTTT. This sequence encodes CASSSRGVGELFF.

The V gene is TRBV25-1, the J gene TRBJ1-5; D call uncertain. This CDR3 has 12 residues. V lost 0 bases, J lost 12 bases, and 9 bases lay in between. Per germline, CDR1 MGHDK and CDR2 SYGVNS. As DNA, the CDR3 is TGTGCCAGCAGTGAATATAAAGGGCTCCAGCATTTT. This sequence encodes CASSEYKGLQHF.

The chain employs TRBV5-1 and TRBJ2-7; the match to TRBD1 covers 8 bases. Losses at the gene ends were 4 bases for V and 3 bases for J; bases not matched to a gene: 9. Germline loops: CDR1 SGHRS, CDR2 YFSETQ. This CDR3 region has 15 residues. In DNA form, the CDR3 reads TGCGCCAGCAGCCCGGAGGACAGGGTACTCTACGAGCAGTACTTC. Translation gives CASSPEDRVLYEQYF.

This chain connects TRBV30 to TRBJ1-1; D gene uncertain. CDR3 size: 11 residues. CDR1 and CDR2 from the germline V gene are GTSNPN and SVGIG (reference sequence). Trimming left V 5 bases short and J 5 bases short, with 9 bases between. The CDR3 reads CAWGRGTEAFF. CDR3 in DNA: TGTGCCTGGGGTCGTGGGACTGAAGCTTTCTTT.

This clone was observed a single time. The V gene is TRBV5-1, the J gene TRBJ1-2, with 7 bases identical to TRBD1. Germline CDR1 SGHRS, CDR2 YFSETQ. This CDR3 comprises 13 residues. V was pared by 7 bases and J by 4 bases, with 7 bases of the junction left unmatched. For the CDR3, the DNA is TGCGCCAGCTACATTGACAGGGCCTATGGCTACACCTTC. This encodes CASYIDRAYGYTF.